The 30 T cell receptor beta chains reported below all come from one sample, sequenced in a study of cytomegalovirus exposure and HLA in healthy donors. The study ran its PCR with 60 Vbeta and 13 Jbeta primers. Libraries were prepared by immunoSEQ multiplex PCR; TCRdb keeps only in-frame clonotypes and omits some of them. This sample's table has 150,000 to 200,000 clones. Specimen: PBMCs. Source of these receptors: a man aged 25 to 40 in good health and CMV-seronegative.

The CDR3 loop is CASSVQPGNTGELFF. CDR3 bases: TGTGCCAGCAGCGTACAGCCCGGAAACACCGGGGAGCTGTTTTTT. This chain links TRBV7-9 with TRBJ2-2, with no clear D. The CDR3 loop spans 15 amino acids. Trimming took off 5 bases at V and 2 bases at J, with 12 bases between the two ends. Germline V gene sequence: CDR1 SEHNR, CDR2 FQNEAQ (reference sequence).

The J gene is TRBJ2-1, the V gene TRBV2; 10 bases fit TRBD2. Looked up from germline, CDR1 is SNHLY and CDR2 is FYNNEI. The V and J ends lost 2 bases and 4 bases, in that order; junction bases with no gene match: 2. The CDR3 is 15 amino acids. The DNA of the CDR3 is TGTGCCAGCAGTGAATATAGCGGGGGGTACAATGAGCAGTTCTTC. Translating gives CASSEYSGGYNEQFF.

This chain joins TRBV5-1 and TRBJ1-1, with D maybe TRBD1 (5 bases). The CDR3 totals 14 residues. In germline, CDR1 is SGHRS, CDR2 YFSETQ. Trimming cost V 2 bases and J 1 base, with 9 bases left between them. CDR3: CASSLLDKNTEAFF. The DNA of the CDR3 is TGCGCCAGCAGCTTACTGGACAAGAACACTGAAGCTTTCTTT.

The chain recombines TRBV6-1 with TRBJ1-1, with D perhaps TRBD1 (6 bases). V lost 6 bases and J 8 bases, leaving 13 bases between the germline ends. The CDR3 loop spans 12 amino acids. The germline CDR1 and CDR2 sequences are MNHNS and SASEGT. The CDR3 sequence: CASRGQFSEAFF. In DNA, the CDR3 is TGTGCCAGCAGAGGACAGTTTTCGGAAGCTTTCTTT.

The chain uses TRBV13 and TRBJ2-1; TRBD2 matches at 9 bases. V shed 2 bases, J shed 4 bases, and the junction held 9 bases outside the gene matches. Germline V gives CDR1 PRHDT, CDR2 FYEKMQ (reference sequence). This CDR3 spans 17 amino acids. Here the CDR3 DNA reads TGTGCCAGCAGCTTACTCAAGGCTAGCGGGACGTACAATGAGCAGTTCTTC. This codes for CASSLLKASGTYNEQFF.

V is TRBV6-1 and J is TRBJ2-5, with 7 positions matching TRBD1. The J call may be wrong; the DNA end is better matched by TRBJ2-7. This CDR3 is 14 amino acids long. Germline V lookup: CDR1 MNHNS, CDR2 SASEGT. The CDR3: CASNPDRVSYEQYF. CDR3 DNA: TGTGCCAGCAATCCCGACAGGGTCTCCTACGAGCAGTACTTC.

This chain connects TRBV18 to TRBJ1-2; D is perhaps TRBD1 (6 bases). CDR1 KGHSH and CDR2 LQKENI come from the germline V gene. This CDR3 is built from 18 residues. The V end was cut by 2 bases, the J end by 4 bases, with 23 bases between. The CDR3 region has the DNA TGTGCCAGCTCACCAGGGTCGGGACACCCGATAGGCATCTATGGCTACACCTTC. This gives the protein CASSPGSGHPIGIYGYTF.

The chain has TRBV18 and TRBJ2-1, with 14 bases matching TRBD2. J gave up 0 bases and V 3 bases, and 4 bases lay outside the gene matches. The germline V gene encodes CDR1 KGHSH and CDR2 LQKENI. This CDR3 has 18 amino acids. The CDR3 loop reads CASSPTGTSGSSYNEQFF. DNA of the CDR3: TGTGCCAGCTCACCCACCGGGACTAGCGGGAGCTCCTACAATGAGCAGTTCTTC.

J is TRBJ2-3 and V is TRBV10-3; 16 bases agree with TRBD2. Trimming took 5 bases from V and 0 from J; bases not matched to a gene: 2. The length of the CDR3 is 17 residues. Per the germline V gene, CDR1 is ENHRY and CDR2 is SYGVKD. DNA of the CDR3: TGTGCCATCAGTAAGGGACTAGCGGGAGGGAGCACAGATACGCAGTATTTT. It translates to CAISKGLAGGSTDTQYF.

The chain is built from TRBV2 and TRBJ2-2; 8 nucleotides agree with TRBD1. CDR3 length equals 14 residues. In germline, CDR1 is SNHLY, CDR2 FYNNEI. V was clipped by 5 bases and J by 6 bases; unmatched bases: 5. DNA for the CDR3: TGTGCCAGCAGTTACTCACAGGGGGCCGGGGAGCTGTTTTTT. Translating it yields CASSYSQGAGELFF.

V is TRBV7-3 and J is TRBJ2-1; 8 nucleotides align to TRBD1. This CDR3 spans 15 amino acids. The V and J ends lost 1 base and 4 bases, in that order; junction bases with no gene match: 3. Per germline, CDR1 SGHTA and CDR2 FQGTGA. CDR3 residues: CASSLSGTGYNEQFF. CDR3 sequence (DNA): TGTGCCAGCAGCTTAAGCGGGACAGGTTACAATGAGCAGTTCTTC.

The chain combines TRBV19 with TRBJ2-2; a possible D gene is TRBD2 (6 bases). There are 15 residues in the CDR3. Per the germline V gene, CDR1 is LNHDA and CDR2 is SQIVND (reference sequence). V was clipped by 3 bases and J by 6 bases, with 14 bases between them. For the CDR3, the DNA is TGTGCCAGTAGTATCGTTAGCGGTTGGCCCGGGGAGCTGTTTTTT. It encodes CASSIVSGWPGELFF.

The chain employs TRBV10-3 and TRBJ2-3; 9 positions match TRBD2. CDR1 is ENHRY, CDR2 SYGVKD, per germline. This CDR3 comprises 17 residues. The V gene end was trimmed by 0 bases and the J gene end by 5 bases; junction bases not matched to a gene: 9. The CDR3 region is CAISESPGKAGGDTQYF. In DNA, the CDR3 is TGTGCCATCAGTGAGTCGCCTGGAAAAGCGGGGGGAGATACGCAGTATTTT.

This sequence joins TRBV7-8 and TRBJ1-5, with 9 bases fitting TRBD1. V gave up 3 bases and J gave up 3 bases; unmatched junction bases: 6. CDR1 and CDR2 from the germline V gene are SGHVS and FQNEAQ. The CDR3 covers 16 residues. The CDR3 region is CASSLADRGNNQPQHF. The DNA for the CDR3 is TGTGCCAGCAGCTTGGCGGACAGGGGAAACAATCAGCCCCAGCATTTT. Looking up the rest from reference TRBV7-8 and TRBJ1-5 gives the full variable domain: GAGVSQSPRYKVAKRGQDVALRCDPISGHVSLFWYQQALGQGPEFLTYFQNEAQLDKSGLPSDRFFAERPEGSVSTLKIQRTQQEDSAVYLCASSLADRGNNQPQHFGDGTRLSIL.

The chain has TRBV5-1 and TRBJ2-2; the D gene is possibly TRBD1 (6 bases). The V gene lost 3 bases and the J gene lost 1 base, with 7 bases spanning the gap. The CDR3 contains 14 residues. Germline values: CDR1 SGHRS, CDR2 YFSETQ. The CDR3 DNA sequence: TGCGCCAGCAGCTCGGACAGGAACACCGGGGAGCTGTTTTTT. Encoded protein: CASSSDRNTGELFF.

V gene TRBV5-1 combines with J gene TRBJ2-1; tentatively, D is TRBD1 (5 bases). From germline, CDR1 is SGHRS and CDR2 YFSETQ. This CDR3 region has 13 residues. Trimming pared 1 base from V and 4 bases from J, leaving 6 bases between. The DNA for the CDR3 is TGCGCCAGCAGCTTGACAGGTTACAATGAGCAGTTCTTC. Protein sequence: CASSLTGYNEQFF.

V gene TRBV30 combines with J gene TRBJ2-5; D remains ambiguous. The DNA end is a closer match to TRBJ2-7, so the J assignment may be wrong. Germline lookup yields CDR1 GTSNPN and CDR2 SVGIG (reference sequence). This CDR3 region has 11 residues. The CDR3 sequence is CAWSPRNEQYF. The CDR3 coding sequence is TGTGCCTGGAGTCCCCGTAACGAGCAGTACTTC.

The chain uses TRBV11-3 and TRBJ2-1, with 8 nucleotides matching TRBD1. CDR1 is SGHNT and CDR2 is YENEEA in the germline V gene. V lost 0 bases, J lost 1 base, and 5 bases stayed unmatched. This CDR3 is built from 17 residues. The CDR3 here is CASSLETGALSYNEQFF. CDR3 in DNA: TGTGCCAGCAGCTTAGAGACAGGGGCGTTATCCTACAATGAGCAGTTCTTC.

CDR3 residues: CASSEVRVQASEREGPGGANVLTF. The CDR3 DNA reads TGTGCCAGCAGTGAAGTAAGGGTGCAGGCCTCAGAGCGGGAGGGCCCAGGAGGGGCCAACGTCCTGACTTTC. The chain couples TRBV2 to TRBJ2-6, with 10 bases that match TRBD2. Germline values: CDR1 SNHLY, CDR2 FYNNEI. V was pared by 1 base and J by 4 bases, with 25 bases of the junction left unmatched. This CDR3 spans 24 amino acids.

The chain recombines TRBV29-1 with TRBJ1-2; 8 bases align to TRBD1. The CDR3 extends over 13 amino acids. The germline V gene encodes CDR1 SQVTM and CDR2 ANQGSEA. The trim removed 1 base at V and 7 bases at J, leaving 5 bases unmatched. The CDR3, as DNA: TGCAGCGTTGAAGCTGTAGGACAGGGTGGCTACACCTTC. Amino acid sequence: CSVEAVGQGGYTF. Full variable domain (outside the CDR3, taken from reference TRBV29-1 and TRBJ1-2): SAVISQKPSRDICQRGTSLTIQCQVDSQVTMMFWYRQQPGQSLTLIATANQGSEATYESGFVIDKFPISRPNLTFSTLTVSNMSPEDSSIYLCSVEAVGQGGYTFGSGTRLTVV.

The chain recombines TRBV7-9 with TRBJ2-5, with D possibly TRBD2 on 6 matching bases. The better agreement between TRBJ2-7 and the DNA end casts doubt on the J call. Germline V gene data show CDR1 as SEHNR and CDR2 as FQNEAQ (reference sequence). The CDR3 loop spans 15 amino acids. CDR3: CASSLYSGSSYEQYF. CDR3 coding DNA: TGTGCCAGCAGCTTATATAGCGGAAGCTCCTACGAGCAGTACTTC.

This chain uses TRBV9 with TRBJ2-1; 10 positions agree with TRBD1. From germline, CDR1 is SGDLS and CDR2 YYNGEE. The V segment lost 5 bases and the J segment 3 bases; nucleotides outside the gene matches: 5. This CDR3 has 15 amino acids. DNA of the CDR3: TGTGCCAGCAGGGGGGGGACAGGGGACTACAATGAGCAGTTCTTC. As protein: CASRGGTGDYNEQFF.

CDR3 sequence (DNA): TGTGCCAGCAGGCCGGTGGAGGACACCATATATTTT. This encodes CASRPVEDTIYF. This chain joins TRBV11-2 and TRBJ1-3; no clear D gene. CDR3 size: 12 residues. Trimming pared 6 bases from V and 8 bases from J, leaving 11 bases between. Looked up from germline, CDR1 is SGHAT and CDR2 is FQNNGV. The whole variable domain, filled in from reference TRBV11-2 and TRBJ1-3, reads EAGVAQSPRYKIIEKRQSVAFWCNPISGHATLYWYQQILGQGPKLLIQFQNNGVVDDSQLPKDRFSAERLKGVDSTLKIQPAKLEDSAVYLCASRPVEDTIYFGEGSWLTVV.

The CDR3 loop reads CASSLAGTAQNEQFF. The CDR3 region has the DNA TGCGCCAGCAGCTTGGCCGGGACAGCCCAGAATGAGCAGTTCTTC. The chain combines TRBV5-1 with TRBJ2-1, with 7 bases that match TRBD1. With 0 bases clipped from V and 7 bases from J, the junction kept 7 bases outside the gene matches. In germline, CDR1 is SGHRS, CDR2 YFSETQ. This CDR3 comprises 15 residues.

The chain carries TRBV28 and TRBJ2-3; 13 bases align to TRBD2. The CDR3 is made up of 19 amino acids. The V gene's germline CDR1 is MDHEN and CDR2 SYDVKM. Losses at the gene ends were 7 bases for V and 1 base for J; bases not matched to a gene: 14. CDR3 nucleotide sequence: TGTGCCAGCAACCCCGAGGGGACTAGCGGGATAGGAGGCACAGATACGCAGTATTTT. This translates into CASNPEGTSGIGGTDTQYF.

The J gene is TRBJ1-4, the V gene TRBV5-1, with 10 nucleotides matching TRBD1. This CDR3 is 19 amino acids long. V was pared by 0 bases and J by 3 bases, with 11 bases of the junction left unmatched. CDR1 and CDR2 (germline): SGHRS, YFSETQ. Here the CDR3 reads CASSLESPTGGSANEKLFF. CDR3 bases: TGCGCCAGCAGCTTGGAAAGCCCGACAGGGGGCTCCGCTAATGAAAAACTGTTTTTT.

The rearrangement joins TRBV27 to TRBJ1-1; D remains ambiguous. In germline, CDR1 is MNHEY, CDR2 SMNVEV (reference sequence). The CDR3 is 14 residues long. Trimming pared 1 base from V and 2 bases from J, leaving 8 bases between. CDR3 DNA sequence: TGTGCCAGCAGTTTATGGCCGGGAAACACTGAAGCTTTCTTT. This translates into CASSLWPGNTEAFF.

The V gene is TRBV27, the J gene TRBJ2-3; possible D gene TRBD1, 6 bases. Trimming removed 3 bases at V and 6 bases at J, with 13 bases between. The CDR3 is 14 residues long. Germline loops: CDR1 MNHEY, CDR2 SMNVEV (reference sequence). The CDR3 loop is CASSLDRVYDTQYF. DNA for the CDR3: TGTGCCAGCAGTTTGGACAGAGTTTATGATACGCAGTATTTT.

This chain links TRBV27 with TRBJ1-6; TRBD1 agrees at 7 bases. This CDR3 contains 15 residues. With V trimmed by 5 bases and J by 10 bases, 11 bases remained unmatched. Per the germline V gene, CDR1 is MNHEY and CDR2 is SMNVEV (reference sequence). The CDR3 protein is CASSQTGVEWSPLHF. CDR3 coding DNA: TGTGCCAGCAGTCAAACAGGGGTTGAGTGGTCACCCCTCCACTTT.

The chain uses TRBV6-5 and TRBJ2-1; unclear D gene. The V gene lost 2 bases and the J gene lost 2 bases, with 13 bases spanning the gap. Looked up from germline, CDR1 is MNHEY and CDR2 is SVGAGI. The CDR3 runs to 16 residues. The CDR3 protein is CASSYPITAPYNEQFF. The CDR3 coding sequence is TGTGCCAGCAGTTACCCGATAACAGCTCCCTACAATGAGCAGTTCTTC.